This TCR beta chain was sequenced in a study of T cell responses to AZD1222 COVID-19 vaccine. Study results and limitations: Among the donors, most were white British and more were female, and clonal diversity was possibly underestimated. Reports say nearly half of spike-specific TCRs go after unmutated variant regions. At baseline, seropositivity was found in only a handful of AZD1222 recipients. Researchers report vaccine-associated CD4 TCRs spanning spike, with dominance at 160-218 and 743-854.

A word on this clone: The target antigen is unknown.

TCRdb's copy holds only in-frame clones and misses some; the assay was immunoSEQ multiplex PCR. The table records some 150,000 clones, 75% to 90% of them present only once. The V gene's germline CDR1 is SGHRS and CDR2 YFSETQ. Trimming cost V 0 bases and J 3 bases, with 15 bases left between them. The CDR3 loop spans 16 amino acids. The clonotype was recovered from an adult in good health. The sequenced sample was peripheral blood, obtained on day 0 of MenACWY control vaccination. The V and J genes are TRBV5-1 and TRBJ1-1; D is unclear. CDR3 sequence (DNA): TGCGCCAGCAGCTTGGGTCAAGCTACTTCTTACACTGAAGCTTTCTTT. Protein sequence: CASSLGQATSYTEAFF. The full variable domain, in which reference TRBV5-1 and TRBJ1-1 provide the parts outside the CDR3, is KAGVTQTPRYLIKTRGQQVTLSCSPISGHRSVSWYQQTPGQGLQFLFEYFSETQRNKGNFPGRFSGRQFSNSRSEMNVSTLELGDSALYLCASSLGQATSYTEAFFGQGTRLTVV.